These T cell receptor beta chains were read from a single sample in a study of beta chain features in type 1 diabetes. Method: immunoSEQ multiplex PCR; TCRdb's copy keeps in-frame clones and lacks some. The sample consists of 200,000 to 250,000 clones, around 15% of them appearing once. The sample taken for sequencing was naive CD4+ T cells from blood. The receptors derive from a man younger than 45 with type 1 diabetes. The CDR3 runs from the conserved cysteine through the conserved F or W. Each record gives: clone size, D gene, V gene, J gene, CDR3 protein, CDR3 DNA. The D gene is left open where the match is weak. Clone size, where shown, is once, few, many, or a class for clones that have expanded.

>.|.|TRBV7-9|TRBJ1-2
CASSLGASHLGGYTF
TGTGCCAGCAGCCTCGGGGCAAGCCACTTGGGCGGCTACACCTTC
>many|.|TRBV29-1|TRBJ2-5
CSALVRVGETQYF
TGCAGCGCCTTAGTGCGAGTTGGGGAGACCCAGTACTTC
>.|.|TRBV5-1|TRBJ2-4
CASSYGFGENIQYF
TGCGCCAGCAGCTACGGGTTCGGGGAAAACATTCAGTACTTC
>few|.|TRBV29-1|TRBJ2-3
CSVPGSGTSTDTQYF
TGCAGCGTCCCGGGGAGCGGAACAAGCACAGATACGCAGTATTTT
>.|TRBD2|TRBV5-4|TRBJ2-2
CASSLGLAGSSNTGELFF
TGTGCCAGCAGCTTGGGACTAGCGGGAAGCTCGAACACCGGGGAGCTGTTTTTT
>.|.|TRBV29-1|TRBJ2-5
CSVRAVVKETQYF
TGCAGCGTTCGGGCGGTGGTGAAAGAGACCCAGTACTTC
>.|.|TRBV20-1|TRBJ2-7
CSVLRAREQYF
TGCAGCGTGCTAAGGGCAAGGGAGCAGTACTTC
>few|TRBD2|TRBV5-4|TRBJ2-3
CASSAGLANADTQYF
TGTGCCAGCAGCGCGGGACTAGCAAATGCGGATACGCAGTATTTT
>few|TRBD1|TRBV30|TRBJ2-7
CAWRDSYSYEQYF
TGTGCCTGGCGGGACAGCTACTCCTACGAGCAGTACTTC
>.|.|TRBV30|TRBJ1-1
CAWSGSTEAFF
TGTGCCTGGAGCGGGTCCACTGAAGCTTTCTTT
>.|.|TRBV7-7|TRBJ2-7
CASSLTEYGYEQYF
TGTGCCAGCAGCTTAACAGAGTACGGATACGAGCAGTACTTC
>few|.|TRBV29-1|TRBJ1-1
CSVYRDTEAFF
TGCAGCGTATACCGGGACACTGAAGCTTTCTTT
>.|.|TRBV28|TRBJ2-5
CASSPGQTETQYF
TGTGCCAGCAGCCCCGGACAGACGGAGACCCAGTACTTC